This T cell receptor beta chain was recorded in a study of T cells in women clearing cervical HPV infection. In the study overall: Control women cleared a single incident HPV16 infection within 12 months.

As to this clone: The read ends 3 residues early relative to the CDR3; the germline J gene fills the gap.

J gave up 3 bases and V 3 bases, and 5 bases lay outside the gene matches. CDR1 MNHNS and CDR2 SASEGT come from the germline V gene. There are 14 residues in the CDR3. HPV was found by MY09/MY11 PCR and dot-blot genotyping. Here immunoSEQ multiplex PCR was the method, and the copy in TCRdb shows in-frame clones only, minus some. The sample includes around 25,000 clones. Sample: blood buffy coat. This sequence joins TRBV6-1 and TRBJ2-7, with TRBD1 matching 7 bases. This TCR was sampled from a woman aged 18 to 75 with a cervical HPV16 infection that either progressed to CIN3+ or cleared (not recorded which). The CDR3 DNA, read in part, is TGTGCCAGCAGTGACGACAGGGTTGACTACGAG. Protein product: CASSDDRVDYE. The entire CDR3 reads CASSDDRVDYEQYF.